This is a list of T cell receptor beta chains from one sample in a study of shared T cell receptors in the human thymus. Profiling relied on immunoSEQ multiplex PCR, and the TCRdb table lists in-frame clones only, not all of them. This table holds some 700,000 clones, 70% to 90% found once. These data are also associated with another study on human thymus T cells.

The material sequenced was thymocytes. These receptor sequences come from a girl less than two years old with a congenital heart defect. Both conserved end residues are part of each CDR3. A D gene is named only where the DNA matches it firmly. Size values are once, few and many counts, or a class for expanded clones, and some rows have none.

CASSPHRRQDYGYTF,TGTGCCAGCAGCCCACACCGTCGACAGGACTATGGCTACACCTTC,TRBV7-6,TRBJ1-2,once,.
CASNCQGCGYTF,TGCGCCAGCAATTGCCAGGGCTGCGGCTACACCTTC,TRBV5-1,TRBJ1-2,once,.
CSVEVGDRFVYGYTF,TGCAGCGTTGAAGTGGGGGACAGATTCGTCTATGGCTACACCTTC,TRBV29-1,TRBJ1-2,.,TRBD1
CASSKHGTGGLTEAFF,TGTGCCAGCAGTAAACACGGGACAGGGGGCCTCACTGAAGCTTTCTTT,TRBV27,TRBJ1-1,.,TRBD1
CASSPRRLAGGLYEQYF,TGTGCCAGCAGTCCCCGAAGACTAGCGGGGGGACTCTACGAGCAGTACTTC,TRBV27,TRBJ2-7,few,TRBD2
CASSLGRERAFKSDTQYF,TGCGCCAGCAGCTTAGGCCGTGAGCGGGCGTTTAAGTCAGATACGCAGTATTTT,TRBV5-1,TRBJ2-3,.,.
CASSLCTGTGTGYTF,TGTGCCAGCAGTTTATGCACGGGGACAGGAACTGGCTACACCTTC,TRBV28,TRBJ1-2,once,TRBD1
CASSAAGGTEAFF,TGTGCCAGCAGTGCGGCAGGGGGCACTGAAGCTTTCTTT,TRBV6-1,TRBJ1-1,.,TRBD1
CASSTRDNLRRLTEAFF,TGTGCCAGTAGCACCCGGGACAACCTCAGGAGGCTCACTGAAGCTTTCTTT,TRBV19,TRBJ1-1,.,.
CASSQGRAIPSTGYTF,TGTGCCAGCAGCCAAGGGAGGGCAATACCTTCCACTGGCTACACCTTC,TRBV14,TRBJ1-2,.,.
CASSLTSPNEQFF,TGTGCCAGCAGCCTAACTAGCCCCAATGAGCAGTTCTTC,TRBV27,TRBJ2-1,.,.
CASSLSHPAGGEADTQYF,TGTGCCAGCAGTTTATCCCACCCAGCGGGGGGTGAGGCAGATACGCAGTATTTT,TRBV27,TRBJ2-3,once,TRBD2
CASGIRGETEAFF,TGTGCCAGCGGTATCAGGGGGGAAACTGAAGCTTTCTTT,TRBV6-1,TRBJ1-1,few,TRBD1
CASKVWAEGYNEQFF,TGTGCCAGTAAGGTTTGGGCAGAGGGCTACAATGAGCAGTTCTTC,TRBV19,TRBJ2-1,.,.
CASSSTGLTQYF,TGCGCCAGCTCCTCCACGGGGTTAACGCAGTATTTT,TRBV10-2,TRBJ2-3,.,.
CASSESGASTDTQYF,TGTGCCAGCAGTGAAAGCGGGGCTAGCACAGATACGCAGTATTTT,TRBV6-1,TRBJ2-3,.,TRBD2
CASSVQDNEQYF,TGTGCCAGCAGTGTACAGGATAACGAGCAGTACTTC,TRBV6-1,TRBJ2-7,.,.
CASMRANEKLFF,TGTGCCAGCATGAGGGCAAATGAAAAACTGTTTTTT,TRBV28,TRBJ1-4,few,.
CASSVARGGTDTQYF,TGCGCCAGCAGCGTCGCCCGGGGGGGTACAGATACGCAGTATTTT,TRBV5-1,TRBJ2-3,.,TRBD2
CASSQTNGSSNEKLFF,TGCGCCAGCAGCCAAACTAATGGCAGCTCTAATGAAAAACTGTTTTTT,TRBV4-1,TRBJ1-4,.,.
CASSGIGDQGTEAFF,TGTGCCAGCAGCGGTATCGGCGATCAGGGCACTGAAGCTTTCTTT,TRBV6-5,TRBJ1-1,.,.
CAWTEETTGYEQYF,TGTGCCTGGACTGAAGAGACAACGGGATACGAGCAGTACTTC,TRBV30,TRBJ2-7,.,.
CASSFRGEGGELFF,TGTGCCAGCAGTTTTCGGGGGGAAGGCGGGGAGCTGTTTTTT,TRBV27,TRBJ2-2,once,TRBD2
CASSLSGGQEAFF,TGTGCCAGCAGCTTGTCGGGAGGTCAGGAAGCTTTCTTT,TRBV5-6,TRBJ1-1,.,.
CASSEGRTGVKETQYF,TGTGCCAGCAGTGAAGGGAGGACAGGGGTTAAAGAGACCCAGTACTTC,TRBV2,TRBJ2-5,.,TRBD1
CASSHTYPGLAGGQVTYEQYF,TGCGCCAGCAGCCACACCTACCCCGGACTAGCGGGGGGGCAGGTCACCTACGAGCAGTACTTC,TRBV4-1,TRBJ2-7,.,TRBD2
CASSLRWGETEAFF,TGTGCCAGCAGCTTGCGTTGGGGGGAAACTGAAGCTTTCTTT,TRBV5-4,TRBJ1-1,.,.